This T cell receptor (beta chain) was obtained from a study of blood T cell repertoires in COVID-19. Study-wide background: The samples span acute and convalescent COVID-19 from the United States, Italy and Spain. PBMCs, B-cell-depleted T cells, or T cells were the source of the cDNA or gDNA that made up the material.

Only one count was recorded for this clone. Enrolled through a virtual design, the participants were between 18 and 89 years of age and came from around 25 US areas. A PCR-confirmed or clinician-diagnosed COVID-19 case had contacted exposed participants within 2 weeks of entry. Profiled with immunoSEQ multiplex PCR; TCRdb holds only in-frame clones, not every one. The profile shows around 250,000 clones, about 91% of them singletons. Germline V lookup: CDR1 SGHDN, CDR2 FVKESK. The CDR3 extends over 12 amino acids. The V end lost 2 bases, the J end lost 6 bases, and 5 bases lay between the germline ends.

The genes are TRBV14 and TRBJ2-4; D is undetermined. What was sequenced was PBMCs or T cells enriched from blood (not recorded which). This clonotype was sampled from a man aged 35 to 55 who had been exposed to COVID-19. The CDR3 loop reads CASSQHRNIQYF. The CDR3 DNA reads TGTGCCAGCAGCCAACACAGAAACATTCAGTACTTC.